This is a list of T cell receptor beta chains from one sample in a study of OX40 agonist ivuxolimab in advanced cancers. The assay was immunoSEQ multiplex PCR, and TCRdb's table has in-frame clones only and misses some. Among roughly 70,000 clones listed, roughly 86% were seen once. The sequencing here drew on CD4+ or CD8+ T cells sorted from blood, taken in a trial of the OX40 agonist ivuxolimab. Source of these receptors: an adult with an advanced solid tumor such as melanoma, head and neck, liver or kidney cancer. The CDR3 runs from the conserved cysteine through the conserved F or W. D genes are given only for firm matches. Size values are once, few and many counts, or a class for expanded clones, and some rows have none.

abundance	j_gene	d_gene	v_gene	CDR3aa	CDR3nt
.	TRBJ2-7	.	TRBV5-6	CASSLRRRPYEQYF	TGTGCCAGCAGCTTGAGGAGGCGGCCCTACGAGCAGTACTTC
.	TRBJ1-2	TRBD1	TRBV29-1	CSVGLSGQGYGYTF	TGCAGCGTTGGGTTGTCGGGACAGGGGTATGGCTACACCTTC
.	TRBJ1-2	TRBD1	TRBV14	CASSQEGTAPGNYGYTF	TGTGCCAGCAGCCAAGAGGGGACAGCCCCGGGAAACTATGGCTACACCTTC
.	TRBJ2-1	TRBD1	TRBV19	CASSIGQGRNEQFF	TGTGCCAGTAGTATCGGACAGGGCAGGAATGAGCAGTTCTTC
.	TRBJ2-3	.	TRBV5-6	CASSFNLFTDTQYF	TGTGCCAGCAGCTTTAACTTGTTCACAGATACGCAGTATTTT
.	TRBJ1-1	TRBD1	TRBV2	CASSQDRSVGTEAFF	TGTGCCAGCAGTCAGGACAGGAGCGTCGGTACTGAAGCTTTCTTT
.	TRBJ2-1	.	TRBV19	CASSTQGVGDNEQFF	TGTGCCAGTAGTACACAGGGAGTAGGGGACAATGAGCAGTTCTTC
.	TRBJ2-7	.	TRBV7-8	CASSLRAQGIADEQYF	TGTGCCAGCAGCTTAAGGGCGCAGGGGATAGCGGACGAGCAGTACTTC
.	TRBJ1-1	.	TRBV5-1	CASSPHYGGDTEAFF	TGCGCCAGCAGCCCCCATTATGGCGGGGACACTGAAGCTTTCTTT
once	TRBJ2-1	.	TRBV7-9	CASSFSGRGSNEQFF	TGTGCCAGCAGCTTCTCCGGGAGAGGTAGCAATGAGCAGTTCTTC
.	TRBJ2-6	.	TRBV5-4	CASSLGQTGANVLTF	TGTGCCAGCAGCTTGGGACAGACTGGGGCCAACGTCCTGACTTTC
.	TRBJ2-1	.	TRBV9	CASSVGWGTHNEQFF	TGTGCCAGCAGCGTAGGCTGGGGAACCCACAATGAGCAGTTCTTC
.	TRBJ2-3	.	TRBV7-9	CASSAGQSYTDTQYF	TGTGCCAGCAGCGCGGGACAGTCTTACACAGATACGCAGTATTTT
.	TRBJ2-1	TRBD2	TRBV18	CASSPGLAGANEQFF	TGTGCCAGCTCACCGGGACTAGCGGGAGCAAATGAGCAGTTCTTC
.	TRBJ2-3	TRBD1	TRBV5-1	CASSLGDRYTDTQYF	TGCGCCAGCAGCTTGGGGGACAGGTACACAGATACGCAGTATTTT
.	TRBJ2-6	TRBD2	TRBV28	CASSRRGARGSSGANVLTF	TGTGCCAGCAGTCGGCGGGGGGCCCGGGGATCCTCTGGGGCCAACGTCCTGACTTTC
.	TRBJ2-5	TRBD2	TRBV7-2	CASSFNSGLQETQYF	TGTGCCAGCAGCTTTAATAGCGGGCTCCAAGAGACCCAGTACTTC
.	TRBJ2-1	.	TRBV18	CASSHGDNEQFF	TGTGCCAGCTCCCACGGTGACAATGAGCAGTTCTTC
.	TRBJ2-3	TRBD2	TRBV27	CASSYLAGVLDTQYF	TGTGCCAGCAGTTACCTAGCGGGAGTCTTAGATACGCAGTATTTT
few	TRBJ2-3	TRBD2	TRBV10-2	CASRMGLAGEDTQYF	TGCGCCAGCCGCATGGGACTAGCGGGGGAGGATACGCAGTATTTT
.	TRBJ2-7	.	TRBV5-1	CASSLDPGSTYEQYF	TGCGCCAGCAGCTTGGATCCGGGATCAACTTACGAGCAGTACTTC
.	TRBJ2-2	TRBD1	TRBV19	CASRGQGGNTGELFF	TGTGCCAGTAGGGGACAGGGTGGAAACACCGGGGAGCTGTTTTTT
.	TRBJ2-1	.	TRBV30	CAWRDYNEQFF	TGTGCCTGGAGGGACTACAATGAGCAGTTCTTC
.	TRBJ1-2	TRBD1	TRBV2	CASIFDRAKNYGYTF	TGTGCCAGCATTTTTGACAGGGCGAAAAACTATGGCTACACCTTC
.	TRBJ2-5	.	TRBV14	CASSQDGREETQYF	TGTGCCAGCAGCCAAGATGGTAGGGAAGAGACCCAGTACTTC
few	TRBJ2-1	TRBD1	TRBV30	CAWSGGQGAYNEQFF	TGTGCCTGGAGTGGGGGACAGGGGGCGTACAATGAGCAGTTCTTC
.	TRBJ2-5	TRBD1	TRBV30	CAWTQGTQETQYF	TGTGCCTGGACACAGGGGACCCAAGAGACCCAGTACTTC
once	TRBJ1-1	.	TRBV11-3	CASSQTVTEAFF	TGTGCCAGCAGCCAGACAGTAACTGAAGCTTTCTTT
.	TRBJ2-2	TRBD2	TRBV27	CASSLRRPSGGGGELFF	TGTGCCAGCAGTCTCCGCCGTCCTAGCGGGGGAGGCGGGGAGCTGTTTTTT
.	TRBJ1-1	TRBD1	TRBV5-1	CASRPGQGAGNTEAFF	TGCGCCAGCAGACCCGGACAGGGGGCCGGGAACACTGAAGCTTTCTTT
.	TRBJ1-1	.	TRBV7-9	CASSQPPNRGKNTEAFF	TGTGCCAGCAGCCAGCCCCCAAATAGGGGGAAGAACACTGAAGCTTTCTTT
.	TRBJ1-2	.	TRBV19	CASSIGSQGFGYTF	TGTGCCAGTAGTATAGGAAGTCAGGGGTTTGGCTACACCTTC
few	TRBJ1-1	.	TRBV7-9	CASTPDRDTEAFF	TGTGCCAGCACCCCGGACAGAGACACTGAAGCTTTCTTT
.	TRBJ1-1	.	TRBV7-8	CASSLSGGMNTEAFF	TGTGCCAGCAGCTTGAGTGGGGGGATGAACACTGAAGCTTTCTTT
once	TRBJ1-2	.	TRBV6-1	CASSVERINYGYTF	TGTGCCAGCAGTGTAGAGAGGATTAACTATGGCTACACCTTC
.	TRBJ2-7	.	TRBV5-1	CASSWGNSYEQYF	TGCGCCAGCAGCTGGGGCAACTCCTACGAGCAGTACTTC
.	TRBJ1-5	.	TRBV19	CASSIPGHQNQPQHF	TGTGCCAGTAGTATCCCTGGCCACCAGAATCAGCCCCAGCATTTT
once	TRBJ1-5	TRBD1	TRBV19	CASSTTGDQPQHF	TGTGCCAGTAGTACGACAGGGGATCAGCCCCAGCATTTT
once	TRBJ2-3	.	TRBV5-1	CASSEGGTDTQYF	TGCGCCAGCAGCGAGGGGGGCACAGATACGCAGTATTTT
.	TRBJ2-1	TRBD1	TRBV7-2	CASSLSDRANNEQFF	TGTGCCAGCAGCTTGTCGGACAGGGCTAACAATGAGCAGTTCTTC
.	TRBJ2-7	.	TRBV11-2	CASSLDQGYSYEQYF	TGTGCCAGCAGCTTAGATCAGGGTTACTCCTACGAGCAGTACTTC
.	TRBJ2-7	TRBD2	TRBV7-6	CASSLGGGGSSEQYF	TGTGCCAGCAGTCTTGGAGGCGGGGGGAGTTCTGAGCAGTACTTC
.	TRBJ2-1	.	TRBV6-6	CASGSSYNEQFF	TGTGCCAGCGGGAGTTCCTACAATGAGCAGTTCTTC
.	TRBJ2-7	TRBD2	TRBV5-1	CASSLARGVEQYF	TGCGCCAGCAGCTTGGCGCGGGGGGTCGAGCAGTACTTC